The 8 T cell receptor beta chains below were found in one sample sequenced in a study of T cell responses to AZD1222 COVID-19 vaccine. Clones were read by immunoSEQ multiplex PCR, and TCRdb kept only the in-frame ones, dropping some. Of roughly 130,000 clones listed, roughly 85% are singletons. Here the sequenced sample was peripheral blood, taken on day 0 of MenACWY control vaccination. These receptors originate from an adult in good health.

Note on this clone: The sample contains more than one DNA sequence encoding this CDR3. The V gene is TRBV27, the J gene TRBJ1-2, with a possible D match to TRBD1 (5 bases). CDR1 MNHEY and CDR2 SMNVEV come from the germline V gene (reference sequence). There are 13 residues in the CDR3. V dropped 3 bases and J dropped 2 bases, with 7 bases sitting between them. Written as DNA, the CDR3 is TGTGCCAGCAGTTTTGAGGGGAACTATGGCTACACCTTC. Its translation: CASSFEGNYGYTF.

The rearrangement joins TRBV28 to TRBJ2-3; 7 bases agree with TRBD2. Germline-derived CDR1 and CDR2 are MDHEN and SYDVKM. There are 17 residues in the CDR3. V lost 3 bases and J lost 0; bases outside the gene matches: 9. The CDR3 sequence: CASSFEGGPRSTDTQYF. The CDR3 DNA reads TGTGCCAGCAGTTTTGAGGGAGGGCCACGGAGCACAGATACGCAGTATTTT.

The chain couples TRBV6-1 to TRBJ1-2; D is perhaps TRBD1 (5 bases). The CDR3 extends over 13 amino acids. The V gene's germline CDR1 is MNHNS and CDR2 SASEGT. The CDR3 coding sequence is TGTGTCTCAGCAGGGCAGGGAAGCTATGGCTACACCTTC. As protein: CVSAGQGSYGYTF.

The rearrangement uses TRBV6-7 and TRBJ2-2; TRBD2 matches at 10 bases. TRBV6-7 is marked as an open reading frame, function uncertain. The CDR3 covers 15 residues. V lost 9 bases and J lost 0; bases outside the gene matches: 4. The CDR3 DNA sequence: TGTGCCAGGCGGGGACTAGCGTCGAACACCGGGGAGCTGTTTTTT. Its protein is CARRGLASNTGELFF.

This clone was seen a few times. The rearrangement links TRBV7-9 to TRBJ2-5; tentatively, D is TRBD1 (6 bases). The CDR3 sequence is 13 residues long. Trimming stripped 6 bases from V and 2 bases from J, with 10 bases between. Germline lookup yields CDR1 SEHNR and CDR2 FQNEAQ (reference sequence). The CDR3 DNA reads TGTGCCAGCAGAAAACAGGGACAAGAGACCCAGTACTTC. Translated: CASRKQGQETQYF.

This chain connects TRBV19 to TRBJ2-1; D possibly matches TRBD1 or TRBD2 (5 bases each). This CDR3 region has 16 residues. Germline CDR1 and CDR2: LNHDA and SQIVND (reference sequence). V shed 4 bases and J shed 8 bases, with 21 bases lying between them. In DNA form, the CDR3 reads TGTGCCAGTAGTACCACAGGTGGCGGGCCCTTCGATGAGCAGTTCTTC. This sequence encodes CASSTTGGGPFDEQFF.

This clone was recorded only once. This chain connects TRBV3-1 (or the pseudogene TRBV3-2) to TRBJ2-1; 9 nucleotides match TRBD1. Trimming at V came to 1 base and at J to 3 bases, leaving 4 bases not matched to a gene. This CDR3 region has 16 residues. In germline, CDR1 is LGHDT, CDR2 YNNKEL (reference sequence). CDR3 bases: TGTGCCAGCAGCCAAGGACCGGGACAGGGCTACAATGAGCAGTTCTTC. Encoded protein: CASSQGPGQGYNEQFF.

This clone was detected only once. The CDR3 loop is CASKGRAGYNSPLHF. CDR3 nucleotide sequence: TGTGCCAGCAAGGGCAGGGCAGGTTATAATTCACCCCTCCACTTT. The V and J genes are TRBV6-5 and TRBJ1-6, with D perhaps matching TRBD1 (5 bases). Per germline, CDR1 MNHEY and CDR2 SVGAGI. The CDR3 has 15 amino acids. V was trimmed by 7 bases and J by 4 bases, leaving 14 bases between them.